This TCR beta chain appears in the sequencing data of a study of early T cells in non-severe SARS-CoV-2 infection. Study-wide context: RNA in bulk from unsorted whole blood was sequenced, and chains were unpaired.

The CDR3 loop spans 16 amino acids. Germline lookup yields CDR1 SEHNR and CDR2 FQNEAQ (reference sequence). Between the trimmed V and J ends, which lost 2 bases and 5 bases, there was a span of 13 bases. This clonotype was seen more than once but under ten times. Its antigen is not identified. Study conclusions and caveats: Lookups in VDJdb leaned toward anti-spike CD8 responses and missed private and CD4 specificities.

Molecules of cDNA were individually given unique molecular identifiers that were attached to them. TCRdb reprocessed the 5' RACE reads with MiXCR, giving one entry per CDR3 protein. This table has 85,000 to 100,000 distinct CDR3 sequences, 9.5% to 12% appearing once. This sequence originates from an adult who was a healthcare worker with PCR-confirmed SARS-CoV-2 infection or an uninfected control (not recorded which). The material sequenced was whole blood. This chain joins TRBV7-9 and TRBJ1-6, with a tentative D call TRBD1 (5 bases). CDR3 amino acids: CASSLPTGRNNSPLHF. CDR3 DNA: TGTGCCAGCAGCTTACCGACGGGACGGAATAATTCACCCCTCCACTTT.